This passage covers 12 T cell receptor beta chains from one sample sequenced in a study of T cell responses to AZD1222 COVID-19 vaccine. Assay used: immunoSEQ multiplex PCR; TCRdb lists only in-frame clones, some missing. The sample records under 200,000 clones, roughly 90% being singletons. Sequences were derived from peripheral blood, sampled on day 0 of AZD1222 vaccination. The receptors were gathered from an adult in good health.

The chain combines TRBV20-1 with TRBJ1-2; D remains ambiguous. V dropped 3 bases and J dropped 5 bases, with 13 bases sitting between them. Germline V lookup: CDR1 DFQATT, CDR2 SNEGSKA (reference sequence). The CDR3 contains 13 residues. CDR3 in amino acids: CSASTHGGYGYTF. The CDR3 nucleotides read TGCAGTGCTAGTACTCACGGAGGGTATGGCTACACCTTC.

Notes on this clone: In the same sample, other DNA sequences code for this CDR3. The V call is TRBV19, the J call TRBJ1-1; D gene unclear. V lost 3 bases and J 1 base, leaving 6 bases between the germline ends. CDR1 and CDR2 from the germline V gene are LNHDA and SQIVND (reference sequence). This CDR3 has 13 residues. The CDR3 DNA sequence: TGTGCCAGTAGTATCTCGACGAACACTGAAGCTTTCTTT. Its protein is CASSISTNTEAFF.

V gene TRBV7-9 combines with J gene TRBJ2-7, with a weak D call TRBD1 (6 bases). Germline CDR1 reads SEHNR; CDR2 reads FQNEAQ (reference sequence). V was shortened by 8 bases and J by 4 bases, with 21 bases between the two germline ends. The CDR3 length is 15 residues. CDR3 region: CASGLLGQGRYEQYF. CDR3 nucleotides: TGTGCCAGCGGCCTTTTGGGGCAGGGGAGATACGAGCAGTACTTC.

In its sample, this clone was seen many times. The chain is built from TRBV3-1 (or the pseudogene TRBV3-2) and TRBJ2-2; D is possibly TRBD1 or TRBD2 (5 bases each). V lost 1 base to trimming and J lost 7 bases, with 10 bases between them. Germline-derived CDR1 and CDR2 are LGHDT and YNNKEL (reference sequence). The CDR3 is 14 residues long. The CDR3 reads CASSQVEGFGELFF. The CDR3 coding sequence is TGTGCCAGCAGCCAAGTCGAGGGGTTCGGGGAGCTGTTTTTT.

Here the CDR3 DNA reads TGTGCCAGCAGCTTAGTTCCAGGGGGGGGTACTGAAGCTTTCTTT. Translation: CASSLVPGGGTEAFF. The chain uses TRBV11-2 and TRBJ1-1, with 7 bases identical to TRBD1. This CDR3 comprises 15 residues. V gave up 1 base and J gave up 5 bases; unmatched junction bases: 7. Per the germline V gene, CDR1 is SGHAT and CDR2 is FQNNGV.

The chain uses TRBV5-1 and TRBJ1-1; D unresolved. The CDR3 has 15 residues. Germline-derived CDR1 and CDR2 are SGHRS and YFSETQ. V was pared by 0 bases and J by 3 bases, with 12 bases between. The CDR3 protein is CASSLEGRSDTEAFF. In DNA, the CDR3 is TGCGCCAGCAGCTTGGAGGGCAGATCGGACACTGAAGCTTTCTTT.

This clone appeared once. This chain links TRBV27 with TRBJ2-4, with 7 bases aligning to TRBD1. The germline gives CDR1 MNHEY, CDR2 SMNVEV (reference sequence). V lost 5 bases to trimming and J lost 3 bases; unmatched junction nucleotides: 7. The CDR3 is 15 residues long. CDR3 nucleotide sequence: TGTGCCAGCAGTCCGAGACAGGGTTACAAAAACATTCAGTACTTC. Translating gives CASSPRQGYKNIQYF.

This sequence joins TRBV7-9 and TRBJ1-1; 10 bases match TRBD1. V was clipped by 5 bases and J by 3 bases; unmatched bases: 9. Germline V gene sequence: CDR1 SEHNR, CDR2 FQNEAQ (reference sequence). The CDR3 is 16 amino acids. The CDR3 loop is CASSPRDRGGDTEAFF. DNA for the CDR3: TGTGCCAGCAGCCCGCGGGACAGGGGTGGTGACACTGAAGCTTTCTTT.

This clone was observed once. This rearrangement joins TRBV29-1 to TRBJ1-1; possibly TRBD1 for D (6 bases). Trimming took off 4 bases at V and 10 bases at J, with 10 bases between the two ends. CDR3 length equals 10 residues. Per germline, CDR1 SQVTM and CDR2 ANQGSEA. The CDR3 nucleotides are TGCAGCGTTGGTGGGGGCACAGCTTTCTTT. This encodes CSVGGGTAFF.

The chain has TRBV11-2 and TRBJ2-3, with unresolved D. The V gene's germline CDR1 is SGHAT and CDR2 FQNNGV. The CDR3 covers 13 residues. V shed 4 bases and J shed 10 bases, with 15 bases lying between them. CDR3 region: CASSSRTRRAQYF. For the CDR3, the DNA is TGTGCCAGCAGCTCGAGGACGCGAAGGGCGCAGTATTTT.

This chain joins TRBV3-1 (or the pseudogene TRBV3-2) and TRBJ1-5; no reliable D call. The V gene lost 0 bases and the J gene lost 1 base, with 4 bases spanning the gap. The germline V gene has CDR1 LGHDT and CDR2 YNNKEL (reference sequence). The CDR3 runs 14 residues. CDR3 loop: CASSQDLSNQPQHF. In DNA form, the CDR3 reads TGTGCCAGCAGCCAAGATTTAAGCAATCAGCCCCAGCATTTT.

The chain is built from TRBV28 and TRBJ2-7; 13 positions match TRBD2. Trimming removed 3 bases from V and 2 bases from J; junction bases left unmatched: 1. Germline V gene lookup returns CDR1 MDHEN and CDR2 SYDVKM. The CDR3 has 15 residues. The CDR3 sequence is CASSLGTSGAYEQYF. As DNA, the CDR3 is TGTGCCAGCAGTTTGGGGACTAGCGGGGCCTACGAGCAGTACTTC.